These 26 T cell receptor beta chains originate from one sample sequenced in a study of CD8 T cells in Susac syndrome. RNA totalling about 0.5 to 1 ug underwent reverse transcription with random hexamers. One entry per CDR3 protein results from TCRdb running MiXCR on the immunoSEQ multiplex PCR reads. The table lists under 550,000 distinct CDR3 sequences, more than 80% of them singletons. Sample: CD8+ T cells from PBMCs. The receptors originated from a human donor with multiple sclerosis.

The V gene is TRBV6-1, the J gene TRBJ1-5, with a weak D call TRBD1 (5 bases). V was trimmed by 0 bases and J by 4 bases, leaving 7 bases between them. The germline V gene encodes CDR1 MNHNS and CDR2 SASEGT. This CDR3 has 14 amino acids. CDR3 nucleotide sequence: TGTGCCAGCAGTGAAGCCAGGGTGAATCAGCCCCAGCATTTT. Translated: CASSEARVNQPQHF.

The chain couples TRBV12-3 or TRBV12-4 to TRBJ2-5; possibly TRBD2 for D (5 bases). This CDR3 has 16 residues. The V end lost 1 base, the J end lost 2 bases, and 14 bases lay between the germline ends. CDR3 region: CASSLVGYGVQETQYF. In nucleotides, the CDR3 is TGTGCCAGCAGTTTAGTAGGGTACGGGGTTCAAGAGACCCAGTACTTC.

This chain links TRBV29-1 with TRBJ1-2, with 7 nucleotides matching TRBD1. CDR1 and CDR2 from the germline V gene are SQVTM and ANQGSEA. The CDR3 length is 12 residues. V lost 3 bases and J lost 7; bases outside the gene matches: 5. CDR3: CSVEGTEGGYTF. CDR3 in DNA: TGCAGCGTTGAGGGGACAGAGGGTGGCTACACCTTC.

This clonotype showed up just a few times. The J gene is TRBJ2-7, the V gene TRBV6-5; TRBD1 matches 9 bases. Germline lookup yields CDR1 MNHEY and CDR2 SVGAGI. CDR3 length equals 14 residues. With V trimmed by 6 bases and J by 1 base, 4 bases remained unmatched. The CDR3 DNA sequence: TGTGCCAGCAGCGACAGGGGGATTTCCTACGAGCAGTACTTC. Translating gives CASSDRGISYEQYF.

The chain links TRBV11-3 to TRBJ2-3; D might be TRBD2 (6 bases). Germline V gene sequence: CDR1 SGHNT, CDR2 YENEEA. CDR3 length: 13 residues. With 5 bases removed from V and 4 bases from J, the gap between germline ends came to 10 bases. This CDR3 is CASSPGVPDTQYF. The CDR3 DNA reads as TGTGCCAGCAGCCCGGGAGTACCAGATACGCAGTATTTT.

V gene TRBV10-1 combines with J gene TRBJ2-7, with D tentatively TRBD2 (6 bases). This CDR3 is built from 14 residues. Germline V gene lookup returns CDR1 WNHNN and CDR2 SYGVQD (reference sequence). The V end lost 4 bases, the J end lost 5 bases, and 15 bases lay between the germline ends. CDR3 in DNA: TGCGCCAGCAGTGGGGGGGTTGATGCGGACGAGCAGTACTTC. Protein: CASSGGVDADEQYF.

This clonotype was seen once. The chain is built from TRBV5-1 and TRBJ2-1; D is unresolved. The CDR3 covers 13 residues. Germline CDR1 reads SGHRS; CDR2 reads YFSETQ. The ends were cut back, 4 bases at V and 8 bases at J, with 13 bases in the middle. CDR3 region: CASSRYGEYEQFF. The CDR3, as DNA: TGCGCCAGCAGCCGTTATGGGGAATATGAGCAGTTCTTC.

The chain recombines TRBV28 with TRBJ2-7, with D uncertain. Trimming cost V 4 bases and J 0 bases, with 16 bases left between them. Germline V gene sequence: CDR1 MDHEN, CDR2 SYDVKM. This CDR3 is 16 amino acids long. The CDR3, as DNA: TGTGCCAGCAGTTCCCTTTTAGGGTCCTACTCCTACGAGCAGTACTTC. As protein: CASSSLLGSYSYEQYF.

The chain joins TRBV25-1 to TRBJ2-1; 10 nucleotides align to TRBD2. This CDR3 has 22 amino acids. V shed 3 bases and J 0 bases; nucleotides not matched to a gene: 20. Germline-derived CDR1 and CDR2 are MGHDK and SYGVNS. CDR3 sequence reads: CASSEKGLAGDRLGNSYNEQFF. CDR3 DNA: TGTGCCAGCAGTGAGAAGGGGCTAGCGGGAGATCGTTTAGGTAACTCCTACAATGAGCAGTTCTTC.

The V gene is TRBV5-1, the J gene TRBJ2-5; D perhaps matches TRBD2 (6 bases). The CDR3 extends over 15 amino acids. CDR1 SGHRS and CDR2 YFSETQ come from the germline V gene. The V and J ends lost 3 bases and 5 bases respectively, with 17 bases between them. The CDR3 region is CASSSSREFGETQYF. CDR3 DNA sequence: TGCGCCAGCAGCTCCAGCCGGGAGTTTGGTGAGACCCAGTACTTC.

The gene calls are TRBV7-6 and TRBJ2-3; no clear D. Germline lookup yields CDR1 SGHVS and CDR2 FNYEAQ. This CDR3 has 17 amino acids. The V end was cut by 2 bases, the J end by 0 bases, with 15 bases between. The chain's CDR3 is CASSLKLAKTSTDTQYF. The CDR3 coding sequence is TGTGCCAGCAGCTTAAAGTTGGCTAAGACTAGCACAGATACGCAGTATTTT.

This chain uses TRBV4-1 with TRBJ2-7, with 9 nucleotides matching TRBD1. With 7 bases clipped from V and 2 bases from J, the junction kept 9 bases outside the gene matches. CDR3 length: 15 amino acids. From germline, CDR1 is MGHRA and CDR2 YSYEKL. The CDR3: CASTHDRGFAYEQYF. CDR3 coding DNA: TGCGCCAGCACTCACGACAGGGGGTTCGCCTACGAGCAGTACTTC.

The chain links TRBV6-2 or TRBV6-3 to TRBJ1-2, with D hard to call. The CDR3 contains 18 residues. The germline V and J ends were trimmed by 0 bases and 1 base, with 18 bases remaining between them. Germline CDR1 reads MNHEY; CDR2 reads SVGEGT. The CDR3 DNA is TGTGCCAGCAGTTACTCACAATTACGGACGAAGCTTAACTATGGCTACACCTTC. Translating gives CASSYSQLRTKLNYGYTF.

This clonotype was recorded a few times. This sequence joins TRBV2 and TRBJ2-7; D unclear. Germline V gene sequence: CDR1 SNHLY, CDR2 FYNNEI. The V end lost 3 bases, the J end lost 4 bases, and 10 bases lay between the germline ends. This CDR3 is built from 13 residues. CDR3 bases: TGTGCCAGCAGTGAGGGCACCGGATACGAGCAGTACTTC. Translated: CASSEGTGYEQYF.

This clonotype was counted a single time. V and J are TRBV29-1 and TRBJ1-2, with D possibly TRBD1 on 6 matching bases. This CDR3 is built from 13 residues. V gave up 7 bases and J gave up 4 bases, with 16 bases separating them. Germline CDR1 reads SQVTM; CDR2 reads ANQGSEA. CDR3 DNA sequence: TGCAGCGGCACGGACAGCGCGACCTATGGCTACACCTTC. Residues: CSGTDSATYGYTF.

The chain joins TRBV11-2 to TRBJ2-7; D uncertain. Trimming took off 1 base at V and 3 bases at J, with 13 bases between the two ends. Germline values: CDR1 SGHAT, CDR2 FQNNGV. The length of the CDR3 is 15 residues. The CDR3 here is CASSLGIGSLYEQYF. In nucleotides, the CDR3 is TGTGCCAGCAGCTTAGGTATCGGCAGTCTCTACGAGCAGTACTTC.

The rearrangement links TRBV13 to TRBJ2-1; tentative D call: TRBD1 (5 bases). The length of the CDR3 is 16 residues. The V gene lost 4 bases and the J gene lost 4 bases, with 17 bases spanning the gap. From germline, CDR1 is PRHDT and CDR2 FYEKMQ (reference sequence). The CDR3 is CASSSRQSTRYNEQFF. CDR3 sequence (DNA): TGTGCCAGCAGCTCACGACAGTCGACGAGATACAATGAGCAGTTCTTC.

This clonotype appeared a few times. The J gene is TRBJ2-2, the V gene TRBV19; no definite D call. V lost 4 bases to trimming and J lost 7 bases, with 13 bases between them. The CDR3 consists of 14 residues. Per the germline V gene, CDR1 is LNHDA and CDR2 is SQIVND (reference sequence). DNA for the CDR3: TGTGCCAGTAGTACGCAGGATTATGGCGGGGAGCTGTTTTTT. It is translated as CASSTQDYGGELFF.

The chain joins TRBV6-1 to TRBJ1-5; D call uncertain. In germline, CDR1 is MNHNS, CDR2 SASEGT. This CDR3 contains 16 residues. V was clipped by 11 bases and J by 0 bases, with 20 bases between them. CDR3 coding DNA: TGTGCCGCGAGTGGAGCTTTAGTTTATAGCAATCAGCCCCAGCATTTT. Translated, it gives CAASGALVYSNQPQHF.

The CDR3 DNA reads as TGTGCCAGCAGTGCGGAAGGGGTTAGCACAGATACGCAGTATTTT. Amino acid sequence: CASSAEGVSTDTQYF. This chain uses TRBV25-1 with TRBJ2-3, with D possibly being TRBD1 (5 bases). The V gene lost 4 bases and the J gene lost 0 bases, with 11 bases spanning the gap. Germline lookup yields CDR1 MGHDK and CDR2 SYGVNS. The CDR3 has 15 amino acids.

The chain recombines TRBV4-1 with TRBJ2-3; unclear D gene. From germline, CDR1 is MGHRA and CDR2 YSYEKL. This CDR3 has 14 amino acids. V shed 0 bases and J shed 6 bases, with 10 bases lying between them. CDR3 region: CASSQDQNGDTQYF. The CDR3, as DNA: TGCGCCAGCAGCCAAGATCAAAACGGGGATACGCAGTATTTT.

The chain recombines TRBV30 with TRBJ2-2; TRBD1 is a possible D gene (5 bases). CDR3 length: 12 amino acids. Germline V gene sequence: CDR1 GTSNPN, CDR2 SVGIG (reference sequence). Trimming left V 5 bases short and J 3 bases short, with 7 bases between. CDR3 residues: CAWDSYTGELFF. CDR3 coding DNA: TGTGCCTGGGACAGTTACACCGGGGAGCTGTTTTTT.

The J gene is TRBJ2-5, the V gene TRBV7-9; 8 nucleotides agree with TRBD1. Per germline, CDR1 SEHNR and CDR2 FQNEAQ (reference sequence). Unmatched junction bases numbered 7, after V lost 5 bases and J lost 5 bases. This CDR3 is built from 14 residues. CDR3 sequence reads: CASSLYRGTETQYF. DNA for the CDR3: TGTGCCAGCAGCCTCTACAGGGGGACGGAGACCCAGTACTTC.

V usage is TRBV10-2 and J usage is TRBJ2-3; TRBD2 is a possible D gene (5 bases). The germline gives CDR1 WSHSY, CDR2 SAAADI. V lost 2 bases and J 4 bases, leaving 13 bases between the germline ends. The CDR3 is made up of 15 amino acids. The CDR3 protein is CASSEPRRGSDTQYF. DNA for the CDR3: TGCGCCAGCAGTGAGCCCAGGAGAGGGTCAGATACGCAGTATTTT.

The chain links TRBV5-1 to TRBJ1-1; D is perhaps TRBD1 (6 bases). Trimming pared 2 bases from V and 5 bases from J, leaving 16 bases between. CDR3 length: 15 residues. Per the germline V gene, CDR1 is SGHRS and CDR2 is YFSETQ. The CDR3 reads CASSFATAGETEAFF. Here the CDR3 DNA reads TGCGCCAGCAGCTTCGCCACTGCAGGGGAAACTGAAGCTTTCTTT.

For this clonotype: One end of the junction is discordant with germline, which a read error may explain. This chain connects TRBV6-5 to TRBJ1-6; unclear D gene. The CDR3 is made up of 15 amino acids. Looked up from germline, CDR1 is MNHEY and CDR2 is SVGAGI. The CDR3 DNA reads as TGTGCCAGCAGTGACTCGAGCTCCTATAATTCACCCCTCCACTTT. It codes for CASSDSSSYNSPLHF.